Listed below are T cell receptor beta chains from one sample, sequenced in a study of CD8 T cells in Susac syndrome. TCRdb itself ran the immunoSEQ multiplex PCR reads through MiXCR, one entry per CDR3 protein. The table includes approximately 130,000 distinct CDR3 sequences, more than 75% detected once. Sequencing used CD8+ T cells from PBMCs. The receptors were gathered from a human donor with multiple sclerosis. Each CDR3 is given with its conserved first and last residue. The D gene is left open where the match is weak. Clone size appears in some rows only: once, few, many, or a class for an expanded clone.

j_gene | len | v_gene | abundance | d_gene | CDR3nt | CDR3aa
TRBJ1-4 | 13 | TRBV7-9 | . | . | TGTGCCAGCAGCTCGGGACTGAATGAAAAACTGTTTTTT | CASSSGLNEKLFF
TRBJ2-7 | 16 | TRBV29-1 | . | TRBD2 | TGCAGCGTTGAGGGTGGACTAGCGGGAACCCCCGACGAGCAGTACTTC | CSVEGGLAGTPDEQYF
TRBJ2-1 | 14 | TRBV28 | . | . | TGTGCCAGCAGTTGGGGGTACTCCTACAATGAGCAGTTCTTC | CASSWGYSYNEQFF
TRBJ2-7 | 16 | TRBV4-3 | . | . | TGCGCCAGCAGCCAAGATCTGGGCGAGTCGAGTTACGAGCAGTACTTC | CASSQDLGESSYEQYF
TRBJ2-1 | 15 | TRBV9 | . | . | TGTGCCAGCAGCGTAGCTACAACGGAGTACAATGAGCAGTTCTTC | CASSVATTEYNEQFF
TRBJ2-7 | 13 | TRBV29-1 | . | . | TGCAGCGTTGAACCGCTCGGGGTCTACGAGCAGTACTTC | CSVEPLGVYEQYF
TRBJ2-2 | 15 | TRBV28 | . | . | TGTGCCAGCAGTTTCTTGACTAGTGCCTTAGGGGAGCTGTTTTTT | CASSFLTSALGELFF
TRBJ1-5 | 14 | TRBV19 | once | TRBD1 | TGTGCCAGTAGTATAAGGGACAGGAATCAGCCCCAGCATTTT | CASSIRDRNQPQHF
TRBJ2-6 | 16 | TRBV6-1 | . | . | TGTGCCAGCAGTCTGGAGTCCGGGGCTGGGGCCAACGTCCTGACTTTC | CASSLESGAGANVLTF
TRBJ2-7 | 14 | TRBV6-1 | once | . | TGTGCCAGCAGTGGGAGGGGGAGCTCCTACGAGCAGTACTTC | CASSGRGSSYEQYF
TRBJ2-7 | 16 | TRBV12-3/TRBV12-4 | . | TRBD2 | TGTGCCAGCAGTTCCCTACTGGGCGGGAGCTCCTACGAGCAGTACTTC | CASSSLLGGSSYEQYF
TRBJ2-1 | 14 | TRBV20-1 | . | TRBD2 | TGCAGTGCTGCGGGGACTAGCGATCTCCATGAGCAGTTCTTC | CSAAGTSDLHEQFF
TRBJ2-7 | 15 | TRBV28 | . | . | TGTGCCAGCTGTCCGACTGCGACTGGCTCCTACGAGCAGTACTTC | CASCPTATGSYEQYF
TRBJ2-7 | 14 | TRBV7-2 | . | . | TGTGCCAGCAGCTTTGGACTTCTCTCCTACGAGCAGTACTTC | CASSFGLLSYEQYF
TRBJ2-7 | 16 | TRBV11-2 | . | . | TGTGCCAGCAGCTTAGGAGAGCCTGGCCTGTCCTACGAGCAGTACTTC | CASSLGEPGLSYEQYF
TRBJ2-7 | 19 | TRBV7-6 | . | TRBD1 | TGTGCCAGCAGCTTAGGGGAAGGACAGGGTGCCCCTGGGGTCGACGAGCAGTACTTC | CASSLGEGQGAPGVDEQYF
TRBJ2-1 | 14 | TRBV5-1 | . | . | TGCGCCAGCAGCTTGTTCAGGCTAGACAATGAGCAGTTCTTC | CASSLFRLDNEQFF
TRBJ2-7 | 15 | TRBV27 | . | TRBD1 | TGTGCCAGCAGTCTGACAGGGGGGGACCCCTACGAGCAGTACTTC | CASSLTGGDPYEQYF